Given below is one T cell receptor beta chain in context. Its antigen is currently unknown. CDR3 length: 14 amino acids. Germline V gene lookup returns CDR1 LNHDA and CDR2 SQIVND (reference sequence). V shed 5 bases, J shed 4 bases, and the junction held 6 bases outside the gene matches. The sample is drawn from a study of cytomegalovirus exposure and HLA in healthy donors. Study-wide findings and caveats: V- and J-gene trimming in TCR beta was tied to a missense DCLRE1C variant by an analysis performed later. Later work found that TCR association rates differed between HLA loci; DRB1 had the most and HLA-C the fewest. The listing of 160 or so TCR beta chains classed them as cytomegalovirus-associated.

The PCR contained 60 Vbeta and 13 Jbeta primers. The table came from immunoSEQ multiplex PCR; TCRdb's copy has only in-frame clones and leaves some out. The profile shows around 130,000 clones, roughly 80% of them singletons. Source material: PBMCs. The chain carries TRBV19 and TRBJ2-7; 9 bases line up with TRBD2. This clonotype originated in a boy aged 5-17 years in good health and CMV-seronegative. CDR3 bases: TGTGCCAGTAGTTCTCTAGCGGGGTTTTACGAGCAGTACTTC. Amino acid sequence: CASSSLAGFYEQYF. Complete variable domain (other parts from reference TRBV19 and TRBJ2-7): DGGITQSPKYLFRKEGQNVTLSCEQNLNHDAMYWYRQDPGQGLRLIYYSQIVNDFQKGDIAEGYSVSREKKESFPLTVTSAQKNPTAFYLCASSSLAGFYEQYFGPGTRLTVT.